The 18 T cell receptor beta chains below all came from one sample that was sequenced in a study of cytomegalovirus exposure and HLA in healthy donors. PCR primers comprised 60 Vbeta and 13 Jbeta primers. Profiled with immunoSEQ multiplex PCR; TCRdb holds only in-frame clones, not every one. This sample has 150,000 to 200,000 clones, with over 60% found just once. What was sequenced was PBMCs. All receptors derive from a man aged 40-55 years in good health and CMV-seropositive.

Turning to this clone: At one of its ends the junction is not consistent with the germline gene, which may arise from a read error. V is TRBV2 and J is TRBJ1-5; tentative D call: TRBD1 (5 bases). This CDR3 has 13 amino acids. In germline, CDR1 is SNHLY, CDR2 FYNNEI. The CDR3 sequence is CACREYADQPQHF. The CDR3 DNA reads as TGTGCCTGCAGGGAGTACGCTGATCAGCCCCAGCATTTT.

The chain recombines TRBV2 with TRBJ1-2, with TRBD1 matching 7 bases. This CDR3 is built from 13 residues. With V trimmed by 6 bases and J by 3 bases, 4 bases remained unmatched. Germline CDR1 and CDR2: SNHLY and FYNNEI. CDR3 protein: CASSAQGYYGYTF. The CDR3 DNA follows: TGTGCCAGCAGCGCACAGGGGTACTATGGCTACACCTTC.

The rearrangement links TRBV7-9 to TRBJ2-1, with D perhaps TRBD2 (6 bases). Germline V CDR1 and CDR2: SEHNR, FQNEAQ (reference sequence). CDR3 size: 14 residues. V lost 5 bases and J lost 1, with 9 bases in between. CDR3 amino acids: CASSLSGSYNEQFF. CDR3 coding DNA: TGTGCCAGCAGCCTGAGCGGGTCCTACAATGAGCAGTTCTTC.

This sequence joins TRBV18 and TRBJ2-6, with D possibly matching TRBD2 (7 bases). CDR3 length: 19 amino acids. V lost 1 base to trimming and J lost 2 bases, with 18 bases between them. CDR1 is KGHSH and CDR2 is LQKENI in the germline V gene. CDR3 bases: TGTGCCAGCTCACCACGTCAAGTGCTGGGGGGGCCTGGGGCCAACGTCCTGACTTTC. Translation gives CASSPRQVLGGPGANVLTF.

The CDR3 loop is CASSVTGERNTEAFF. CDR3 nucleotide sequence: TGCGCCAGCAGCGTGACAGGGGAGAGGAACACTGAAGCTTTCTTT. This chain joins TRBV5-1 and TRBJ1-1; TRBD1 agrees at 8 bases. The length of the CDR3 is 15 residues. CDR1 and CDR2 from the germline V gene are SGHRS and YFSETQ. Germline trimming cut 4 bases from V and 1 base from J; bases unmatched to any gene: 6.

This rearrangement joins TRBV28 to TRBJ2-5; D might be TRBD2 (6 bases). Germline CDR1 is MDHEN and CDR2 is SYDVKM. This CDR3 has 14 residues. Deletions cut 5 bases from V and 5 bases from J, with 15 bases between. The CDR3 spells CASSPSEPGETQYF. The CDR3 DNA is TGTGCCAGCAGTCCTAGCGAACCCGGGGAGACCCAGTACTTC.

The chain carries TRBV6-1 and TRBJ1-1; TRBD1 aligns across 7 bases. The CDR3 totals 12 residues. From germline, CDR1 is MNHNS and CDR2 SASEGT. Trimming at V came to 7 bases and at J to 9 bases, leaving 8 bases not matched to a gene. This chain's CDR3 is CASNLRQGKAFF. In DNA, the CDR3 is TGTGCCAGCAATCTCCGACAGGGAAAAGCTTTCTTT.

J is TRBJ2-1 and V is TRBV12-5; 8 nucleotides agree with TRBD2. V shed 5 bases, J shed 6 bases, and the junction held 6 bases outside the gene matches. CDR3 size: 14 residues. Germline V gene sequence: CDR1 LGHNT, CDR2 FRNRAP. The CDR3 loop reads CASGTGGPVNEQFF. DNA of the CDR3: TGTGCTAGTGGTACGGGAGGGCCGGTCAATGAGCAGTTCTTC.

This rearrangement joins TRBV29-1 to TRBJ2-3, with D perhaps TRBD2 (6 bases). CDR1 is SQVTM and CDR2 is ANQGSEA in the germline V gene. CDR3 length: 14 residues. Trimming left V 7 bases short and J 4 bases short, with 18 bases between. The CDR3 bases are TGCAGCGCCACGACTAGTTCATTCGCAGATACGCAGTATTTT. This encodes CSATTSSFADTQYF.

The chain couples TRBV5-5 to TRBJ1-4; D not resolved. Germline loops: CDR1 SGHKS, CDR2 YYEKEE (reference sequence). This CDR3 has 14 amino acids. V lost 6 bases and J 8 bases, leaving 17 bases between the germline ends. CDR3 DNA: TGTGCCAGCACCCTTGGACTGGGTGAGGAAAAACTGTTTTTT. Translation gives CASTLGLGEEKLFF.

The J gene is TRBJ1-5, the V gene TRBV14; D is perhaps TRBD1 (5 bases). The CDR3 spans 15 residues. The germline V gene encodes CDR1 SGHDN and CDR2 FVKESK. Trimming left V 0 bases short and J 3 bases short, with 9 bases between. CDR3 bases: TGTGCCAGCAGCCAAGAAGGACACTACAATCAGCCCCAGCATTTT. It specifies CASSQEGHYNQPQHF.

As regards this clone: At one boundary the junction diverges from the germline segment, which might be a read error. The chain is built from TRBV19 and TRBJ2-4; D possibly corresponds to TRBD2 (7 bases). CDR3 length: 15 residues. CDR1 is LNHDA, CDR2 SQIVND, per germline (reference sequence). The CDR3 region is CASSRRGGVENSQYF. The CDR3 DNA reads TGTGCCAGTAGCCGAAGAGGGGGGGTTGAAAACAGTCAGTACTTC. Full variable domain (remainder filled in from reference TRBV19 and TRBJ2-4): DGGITQSPKYLFRKEGQNVTLSCEQNLNHDAMYWYRQDPGQGLRLIYYSQIVNDFQKGDIAEGYSVSREKKESFPLTVTSAQKNPTAFYLCASSRRGGVENSQYFGAGTRLSVL.

The chain employs TRBV11-3 and TRBJ2-7; 9 bases agree with TRBD1. CDR1 and CDR2 from the germline V gene are SGHNT and YENEEA. This CDR3 comprises 16 residues. V trimming: 0 bases; J trimming: 3 bases; junction bases outside the gene matches: 6. The CDR3, as DNA: TGTGCCAGCAGCTTAGACGCCGGGACAGGGAACTACGAGCAGTACTTC. It yields the protein CASSLDAGTGNYEQYF.

The chain joins TRBV7-3 to TRBJ2-1, with TRBD1 identical over 7 bases. The CDR3 is 14 amino acids. J lost 3 bases, V lost 6 bases, and 5 bases had no gene match. The V gene's germline CDR1 is SGHTA and CDR2 FQGTGA. CDR3 nucleotide sequence: TGTGCCAGCAGGAGGGGGACAGACTACAATGAGCAGTTCTTC. Amino acids: CASRRGTDYNEQFF.

This clone was observed a handful of times. The chain combines TRBV4-2 with TRBJ2-7; 12 nucleotides align to TRBD2. Looked up from germline, CDR1 is LGHNA and CDR2 is YNFKEQ. V gave up 2 bases and J gave up 1 base; unmatched junction bases: 9. The CDR3 runs to 18 residues. This CDR3 is CASSQIAGTSGRSYEQYF. CDR3 DNA sequence: TGTGCCAGCAGCCAAATTGCGGGGACTAGCGGGCGATCCTACGAGCAGTACTTC.

A few counts support this clone. The rearrangement uses TRBV11-3 and TRBJ2-7; D not resolved. The germline V gene encodes CDR1 SGHNT and CDR2 YENEEA. The V gene lost 5 bases and the J gene lost 7 bases, with 15 bases spanning the gap. The CDR3 runs to 13 residues. CDR3 region: CASSPPGRREQYF. DNA for the CDR3: TGTGCCAGCAGCCCCCCTGGAAGGAGAGAGCAGTACTTC.

The chain links TRBV7-8 to TRBJ1-1; 10 nucleotides match TRBD1. Losses at the gene ends were 1 base for V and 0 bases for J; bases not matched to a gene: 8. The CDR3 consists of 18 residues. The germline V gene encodes CDR1 SGHVS and CDR2 FQNEAQ. DNA of the CDR3: TGTGCCAGCAGCTTAGACCCAGGGACAGGGGCTATGAACACTGAAGCTTTCTTT. This gives the protein CASSLDPGTGAMNTEAFF.

The rearrangement links TRBV19 to TRBJ2-5, with TRBD1 matching over 8 bases. The CDR3 covers 13 residues. With V trimmed by 6 bases and J by 3 bases, 3 bases remained unmatched. CDR1 and CDR2 (germline): LNHDA, SQIVND (reference sequence). The CDR3 nucleotides read TGTGCCAGTAGGGGACAGGAAGAAGAGACCCAGTACTTC. It translates to CASRGQEEETQYF.